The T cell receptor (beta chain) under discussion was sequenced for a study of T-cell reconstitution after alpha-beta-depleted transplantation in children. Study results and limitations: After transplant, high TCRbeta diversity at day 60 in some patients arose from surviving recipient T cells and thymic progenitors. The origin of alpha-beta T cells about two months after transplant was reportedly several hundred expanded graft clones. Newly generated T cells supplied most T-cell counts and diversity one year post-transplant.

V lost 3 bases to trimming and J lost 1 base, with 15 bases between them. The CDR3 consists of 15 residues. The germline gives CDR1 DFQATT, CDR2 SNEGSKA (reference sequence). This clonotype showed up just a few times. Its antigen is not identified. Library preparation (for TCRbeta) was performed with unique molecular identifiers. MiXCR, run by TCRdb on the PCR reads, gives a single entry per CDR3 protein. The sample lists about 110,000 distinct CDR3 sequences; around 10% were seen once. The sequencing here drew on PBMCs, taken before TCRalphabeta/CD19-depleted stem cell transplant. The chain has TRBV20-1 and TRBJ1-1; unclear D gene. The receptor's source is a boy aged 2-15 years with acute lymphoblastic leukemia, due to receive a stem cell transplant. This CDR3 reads CSASGLTRSNTEAFF. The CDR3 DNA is TGCAGTGCTAGTGGACTGACCCGCTCGAACACTGAAGCTTTCTTT.